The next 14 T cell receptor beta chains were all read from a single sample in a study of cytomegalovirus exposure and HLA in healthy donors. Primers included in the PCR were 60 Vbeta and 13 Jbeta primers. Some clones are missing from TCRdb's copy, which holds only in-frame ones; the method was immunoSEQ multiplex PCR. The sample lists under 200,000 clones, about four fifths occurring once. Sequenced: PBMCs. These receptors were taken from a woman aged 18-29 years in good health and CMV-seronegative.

The CDR3 nucleotides are TGTGCCAGCAGTTTAGGGGGGGCATCAATATACGAGCAGTACTTC. Its translation: CASSLGGASIYEQYF. The chain is built from TRBV27 and TRBJ2-7, with D possibly TRBD2 on 7 matching bases. Germline V gene data show CDR1 as MNHEY and CDR2 as SMNVEV (reference sequence). The CDR3 covers 15 residues. With 2 bases removed from V and 4 bases from J, the gap between germline ends came to 15 bases.

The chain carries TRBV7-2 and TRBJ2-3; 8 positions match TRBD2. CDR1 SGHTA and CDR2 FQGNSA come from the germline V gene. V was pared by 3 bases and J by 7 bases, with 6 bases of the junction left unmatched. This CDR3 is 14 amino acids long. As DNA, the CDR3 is TGTGCCAGCAGCTTGGAAGCGGGAGAGTATACGCAGTATTTT. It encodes CASSLEAGEYTQYF.

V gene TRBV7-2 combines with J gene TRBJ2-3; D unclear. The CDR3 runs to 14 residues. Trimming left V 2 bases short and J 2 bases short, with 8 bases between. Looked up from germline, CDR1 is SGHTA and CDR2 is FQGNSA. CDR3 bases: TGTGCCAGCAGCTTAAGCACCTACACAGATACGCAGTATTTT. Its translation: CASSLSTYTDTQYF.

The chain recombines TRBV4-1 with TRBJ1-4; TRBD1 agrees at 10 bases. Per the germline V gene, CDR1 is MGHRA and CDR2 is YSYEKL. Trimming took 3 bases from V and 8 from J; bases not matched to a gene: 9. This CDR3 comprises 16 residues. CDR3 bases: TGCGCCAGCAGCCAGGCCCCGGGACAGGGGATCGAAAAACTGTTTTTT. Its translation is CASSQAPGQGIEKLFF.

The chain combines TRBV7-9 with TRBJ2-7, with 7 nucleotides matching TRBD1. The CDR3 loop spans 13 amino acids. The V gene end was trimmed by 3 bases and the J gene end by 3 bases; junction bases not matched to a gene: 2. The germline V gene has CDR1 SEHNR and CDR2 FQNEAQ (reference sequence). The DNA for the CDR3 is TGTGCCAGCAGCTTTTGGGACAGCTACGAGCAGTACGTC. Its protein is CASSFWDSYEQYV.

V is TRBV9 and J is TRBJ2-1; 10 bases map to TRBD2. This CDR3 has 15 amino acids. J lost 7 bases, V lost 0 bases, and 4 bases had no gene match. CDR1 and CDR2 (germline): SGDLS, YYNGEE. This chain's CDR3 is CASSVGLAGVNEQFF. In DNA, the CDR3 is TGTGCCAGCAGCGTAGGGCTAGCGGGAGTGAATGAGCAGTTCTTC. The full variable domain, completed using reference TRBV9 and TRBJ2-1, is DSGVTQTPKHLITATGQRVTLRCSPRSGDLSVYWYQQSLDQGLQFLIQYYNGEERAKGNILERFSAQQFPDLHSELNLSSLELGDSALYFCASSVGLAGVNEQFFGPGTRLTVL.

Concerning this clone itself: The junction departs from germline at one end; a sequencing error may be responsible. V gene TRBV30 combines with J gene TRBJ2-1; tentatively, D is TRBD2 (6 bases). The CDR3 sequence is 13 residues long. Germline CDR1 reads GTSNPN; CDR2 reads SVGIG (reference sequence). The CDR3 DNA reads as TGTGCCTGGAGTAGGAGTCTAGCGTCCGACCTTATCTTC. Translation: CAWSRSLASDLIF.

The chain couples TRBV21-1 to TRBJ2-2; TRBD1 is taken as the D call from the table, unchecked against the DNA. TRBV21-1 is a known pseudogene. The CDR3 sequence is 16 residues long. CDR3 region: CASSKVLGANTGELFF. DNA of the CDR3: TGTGCCAGCAGCAAAGTATTAGGGGCGAACACCGGGGAGCTGTTTTTT.

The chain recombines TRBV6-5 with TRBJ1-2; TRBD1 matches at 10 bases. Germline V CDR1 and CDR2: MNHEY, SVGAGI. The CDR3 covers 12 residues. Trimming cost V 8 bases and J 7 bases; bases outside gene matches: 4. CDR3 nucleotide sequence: TGTGCCAGCCGGGGACAGGGGACTGGCTACACCTTC. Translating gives CASRGQGTGYTF.

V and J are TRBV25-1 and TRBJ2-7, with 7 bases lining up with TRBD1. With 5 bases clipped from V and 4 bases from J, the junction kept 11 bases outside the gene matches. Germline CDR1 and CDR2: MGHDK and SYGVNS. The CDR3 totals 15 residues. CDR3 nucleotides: TGTGCCAGCAGTACCCTCGGGGACAGACCTTACGAGCAGTACTTC. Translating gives CASSTLGDRPYEQYF.

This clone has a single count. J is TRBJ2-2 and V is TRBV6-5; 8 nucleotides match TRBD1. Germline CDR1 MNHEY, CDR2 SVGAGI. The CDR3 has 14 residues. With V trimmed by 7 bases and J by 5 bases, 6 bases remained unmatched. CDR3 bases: TGTGCCAGCACCGGACAGGGTATTACCGGGGAGCTGTTTTTT. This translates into CASTGQGITGELFF.

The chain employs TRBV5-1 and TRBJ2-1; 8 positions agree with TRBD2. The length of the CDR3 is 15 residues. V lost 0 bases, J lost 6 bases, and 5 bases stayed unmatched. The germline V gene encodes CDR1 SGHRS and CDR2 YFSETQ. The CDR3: CASSLEPSGLNEQFF. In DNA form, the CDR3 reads TGCGCCAGCAGCTTGGAGCCTAGCGGGCTCAATGAGCAGTTCTTC.

The CDR3 spells CASTIRTGLYGYTF. CDR3 sequence (DNA): TGTGCCAGCACCATCCGGACAGGTCTCTATGGCTACACCTTC. The chain carries TRBV28 and TRBJ1-2; 7 nucleotides agree with TRBD1. With V trimmed by 7 bases and J by 4 bases, 9 bases remained unmatched. The CDR3 consists of 14 residues. Germline CDR1 and CDR2: MDHEN and SYDVKM.

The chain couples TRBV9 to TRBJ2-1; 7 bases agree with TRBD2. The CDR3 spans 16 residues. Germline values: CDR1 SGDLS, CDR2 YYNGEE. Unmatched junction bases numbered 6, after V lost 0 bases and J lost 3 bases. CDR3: CASSVVGGGSYNEQFF. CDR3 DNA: TGTGCCAGCAGCGTAGTGGGAGGCGGGAGCTACAATGAGCAGTTCTTC.